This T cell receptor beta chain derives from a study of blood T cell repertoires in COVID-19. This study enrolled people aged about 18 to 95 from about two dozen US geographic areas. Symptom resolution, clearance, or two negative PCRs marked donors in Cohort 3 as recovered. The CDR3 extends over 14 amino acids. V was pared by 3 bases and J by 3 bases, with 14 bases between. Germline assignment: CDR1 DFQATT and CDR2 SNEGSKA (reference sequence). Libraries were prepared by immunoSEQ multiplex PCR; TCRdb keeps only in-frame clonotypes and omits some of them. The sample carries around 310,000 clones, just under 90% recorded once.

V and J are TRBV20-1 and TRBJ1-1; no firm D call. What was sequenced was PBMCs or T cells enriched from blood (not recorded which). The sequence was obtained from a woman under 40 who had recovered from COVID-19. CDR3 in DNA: TGCAGTGCTAGTGACTCGGGCGGGGACACTGAAGCTTTCTTT. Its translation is CSASDSGGDTEAFF.